The 32 T cell receptor beta chains presented below share a single source sample, sequenced in a study of T cells in Graves' hyperthyroidism and ophthalmopathy. Template material for amplifying TCR beta CDR3 regions consisted of RNA transcripts. In the first-round RT-PCR of the TCR CDR3, the HTBI primer set was used. Using its own MiXCR run on the multiplex PCR reads, TCRdb lists one record per CDR3 protein. The sample carries hundreds of thousands of distinct CDR3 sequences, around 38% recorded once. Material for sequencing was blood. The receptors were gathered from a man younger than 35 with Graves' hyperthyroidism.

This clonotype was detected ten times or more. The chain employs TRBV7-9 and TRBJ2-5, with D possibly being TRBD2 (6 bases). Germline CDR1 SEHNR, CDR2 FQNEAQ (reference sequence). The V and J ends lost 4 bases and 4 bases respectively, with 7 bases between them. The CDR3 extends over 12 amino acids. Here the CDR3 reads CASSSEGETQYF. CDR3 nucleotide sequence: TGTGCCAGCAGCTCGGAGGGAGAGACCCAGTACTTC.

The CDR3 sequence: CSQTGTGELFF. CDR3 DNA: TGCAGCCAAACGGGAACCGGGGAGCTGTTTTTT. The chain is built from TRBV29-1 and TRBJ2-2; maybe TRBD2 (5 bases). The CDR3 contains 11 residues. Trimming pared 8 bases from V and 5 bases from J, leaving 9 bases between. Germline V gene data show CDR1 as SQVTM and CDR2 as ANQGSEA.

V gene TRBV7-9 combines with J gene TRBJ1-2; D possibly corresponds to TRBD1 (6 bases). Trimming removed 5 bases from V and 4 bases from J, with 20 bases in between. Germline V gene lookup returns CDR1 SEHNR and CDR2 FQNEAQ (reference sequence). The CDR3 is made up of 16 amino acids. CDR3 bases: TGTGCCAGCAGCCCAGCCATGAGGGGGGCCTCCTATGGCTACACCTTC. This translates into CASSPAMRGASYGYTF.

The chain recombines TRBV10-3 with TRBJ2-5, with 9 nucleotides matching TRBD1. The trim removed 2 bases at V and 4 bases at J, leaving 20 bases unmatched. CDR1 is ENHRY and CDR2 is SYGVKD in the germline V gene. This CDR3 region has 20 residues. CDR3 protein: CAISEEVSVNPDRGRETQYF. CDR3 sequence (DNA): TGTGCCATCAGTGAGGAGGTTAGCGTCAACCCGGACAGGGGAAGAGAGACCCAGTACTTC.

J is TRBJ2-3 and V is TRBV29-1; the D gene could be TRBD1 or TRBD2 (5 bases each). Between the trimmed V and J ends, which lost 2 bases and 6 bases, there was a span of 9 bases. The CDR3 consists of 12 residues. Germline lookup yields CDR1 SQVTM and CDR2 ANQGSEA. The CDR3 spells CSVETGADTQYF. The CDR3 nucleotides are TGCAGCGTTGAAACCGGGGCGGATACGCAGTATTTT.

This chain's CDR3 is CASSQGALSNTGELFF. CDR3 coding DNA: TGTGCCAGCAGCCAAGGGGCCCTCTCGAACACCGGGGAGCTGTTTTTT. This chain links TRBV11-2 with TRBJ2-2; perhaps TRBD1 as D (5 bases). CDR1 is SGHAT, CDR2 FQNNGV, per germline. CDR3 length: 16 residues. Trimming removed 5 bases from V and 0 bases from J, with 13 bases in between.

The chain uses TRBV29-1 and TRBJ1-2; D remains ambiguous. Trimming stripped 7 bases from V and 3 bases from J, with 12 bases between. The length of the CDR3 is 12 residues. Germline-derived CDR1 and CDR2 are SQVTM and ANQGSEA. The CDR3 reads CSAQDGYYGYTF. CDR3 coding DNA: TGCAGCGCCCAGGACGGCTACTATGGCTACACCTTC.

Comment on this clonotype: One end of the junction does not line up with germline, which may come from a read error. The chain recombines TRBV7-2 with TRBJ2-7; the D gene is possibly TRBD1 (5 bases). Germline CDR1 reads SGHTA; CDR2 reads FQGNSA. This CDR3 region has 14 residues. The CDR3 DNA reads TGCGCCAGCAGCTTGGCAGGGAAGGTCGGTGAGCAGTACTTC. This translates into CASSLAGKVGEQYF.

The table lists this clonotype with many counts. This chain uses TRBV15 with TRBJ2-2; 7 positions agree with TRBD1. The germline gives CDR1 LNHNV, CDR2 YYDKDF (reference sequence). Trimming cost V 1 base and J 3 bases; bases outside gene matches: 11. CDR3 length: 18 residues. Here the CDR3 reads CATSRAPDRVLDTGELFF. The DNA of the CDR3 is TGTGCCACCAGCAGAGCCCCCGACAGGGTACTCGACACCGGGGAGCTGTTTTTT.

Regarding this clonotype: A read error may account for a junction end that differs from germline. This chain connects TRBV7-7 to TRBJ2-2, with 9 bases that match TRBD2. This CDR3 has 16 amino acids. Germline-derived CDR1 and CDR2 are SSHAT and FNYEAQ (reference sequence). The CDR3 spells CASSLALAGRTGELFF. The CDR3 DNA reads as TGTGCTAGCAGCCTGGCGCTAGCGGGAAGGACCGGGGAGCTGTTTTTT.

There are many counts of this clonotype. A junction end diverges from the germline sequence, so it may reflect a read error. The genes are TRBV5-1 and TRBJ1-4, with D possibly TRBD1 on 6 matching bases. Germline CDR1 reads SGHRS; CDR2 reads YFSETQ. The CDR3 extends over 14 amino acids. CDR3: CASSLAGVGEKLFF. CDR3 DNA: TGTGCCAGCAGCTTAGCAGGGGTCGGGGAAAAACTGTTTTTT.

This clonotype occurred a few times. This chain joins TRBV6-5 and TRBJ1-1; D is unclear. The CDR3 has 14 amino acids. With 4 bases removed from V and 11 bases from J, the gap between germline ends came to 20 bases. Germline V CDR1 and CDR2: MNHEY, SVGAGI. CDR3 sequence: CASSLSGIQRRAFF. For the CDR3, the DNA is TGTGCCAGCAGTTTATCGGGGATCCAGAGACGGGCTTTCTTT.

The chain uses TRBV29-1 and TRBJ2-3; D is undetermined. V gave up 3 bases and J gave up 9 bases, with 10 bases separating them. The CDR3 is made up of 11 amino acids. Germline loops: CDR1 SQVTM, CDR2 ANQGSEA. The chain's CDR3 is CSVDVQDTQYF. DNA for the CDR3: TGCAGCGTTGACGTGCAGGACACGCAGTATTTT.

This chain links TRBV6-5 with TRBJ1-1; TRBD1 agrees at 10 bases. This CDR3 has 15 residues. In germline, CDR1 is MNHEY, CDR2 SVGAGI. V shed 4 bases, J shed 2 bases, and the junction held 4 bases outside the gene matches. As DNA, the CDR3 is TGTGCCAGCAGTTCGGGACAGGGGATAAACACTGAAGCTTTCTTT. It yields the protein CASSSGQGINTEAFF.

V gene TRBV12-3 or TRBV12-4 combines with J gene TRBJ1-6; D perhaps matches TRBD1 (5 bases). CDR3 size: 15 residues. Trimming shortened V by 1 base and J by 9 bases, and 13 bases separated the two germline ends. The CDR3 DNA reads TGTGCCAGCAGTTTAGGGGACTCCTTCATTTCACCCCTCCACTTT. As protein: CASSLGDSFISPLHF.

This clonotype was counted many times. The chain joins TRBV9 to TRBJ1-1; possibly TRBD1 for D (5 bases). The CDR3 is 14 residues long. Germline V gene data show CDR1 as SGDLS and CDR2 as YYNGEE. Trimming removed 1 base from V and 2 bases from J, with 9 bases in between. CDR3 region: CASSVQGRNTEAFF. The CDR3 nucleotides read TGTGCCAGCAGCGTACAGGGTCGCAACACTGAAGCTTTCTTT.

The rearrangement joins TRBV29-1 to TRBJ1-2; maybe TRBD1 (5 bases). From germline, CDR1 is SQVTM and CDR2 ANQGSEA. This CDR3 has 12 residues. V dropped 0 bases and J dropped 8 bases, with 10 bases sitting between them. CDR3 DNA sequence: TGCAGCGTTGAAGATTCAGGGTTCGGCTACACCTTC. Translated, it gives CSVEDSGFGYTF.

About this clonotype: With a much larger clone just one base away, this may be a read error. The chain links TRBV7-2 to TRBJ1-6; D is unclear. The CDR3 loop spans 13 amino acids. Trimming stripped 7 bases from V and 10 bases from J, with 14 bases between. The germline gives CDR1 SGHTA, CDR2 FQGNSA. Here the CDR3 DNA reads TGTGCCAGCACCCCCGGACCGGTATCACCCCTCCACTTT. The encoded protein is CASTPGPVSPLHF.

This clonotype was recorded a few times. The V call is TRBV20-1, the J call TRBJ2-7, with 8 bases aligning to TRBD1. The junction had 15 bases not matched to a gene; V was cut back by 8 bases and J by 6 bases. Germline CDR1 is DFQATT and CDR2 is SNEGSKA (reference sequence). There are 14 residues in the CDR3. CDR3 nucleotides: TGCAGTCCACGTCGGGGACAGGATGCGATCGAGCAGTACTTC. Translated, it gives CSPRRGQDAIEQYF.

The V and J genes are TRBV2 and TRBJ1-5, with TRBD1 as a possible D gene (5 bases). Germline lookup yields CDR1 SNHLY and CDR2 FYNNEI. This CDR3 has 16 residues. V lost 8 bases and J 2 bases, leaving 19 bases between the germline ends. Written as DNA, the CDR3 is TGTGCCAGCCCCTACGAGGGGCGAGGGGGCAATCAGCCCCAGCATTTT. It encodes CASPYEGRGGNQPQHF.

The chain recombines TRBV29-1 with TRBJ1-1; possibly TRBD1 for D (5 bases). The length of the CDR3 is 13 residues. Germline CDR1 and CDR2: SQVTM and ANQGSEA. V lost 7 bases and J lost 4, with 16 bases in between. CDR3 in DNA: TGCAGCGCCCAAGACCGAGGGACCACTGAAGCTTTCTTT. This sequence encodes CSAQDRGTTEAFF.

Regarding this clonotype: Relative to the germline gene, one junction end is altered; a read error may explain this. The rearrangement links TRBV4-1 to TRBJ1-2; the D gene is possibly TRBD1 (5 bases). Germline lookup yields CDR1 MGHRA and CDR2 YSYEKL. The CDR3 covers 13 residues. The CDR3 protein is CASSQDEGRGYTF. In DNA, the CDR3 is TGTGCCAGCAGCCAAGATGAGGGGAGAGGCTACACCTTC.

This clonotype was observed a handful of times. The rearrangement links TRBV12-5 to TRBJ2-7, with 9 bases lining up with TRBD2. Germline V gene lookup returns CDR1 LGHNT and CDR2 FRNRAP. This CDR3 comprises 16 residues. V was pared by 1 base and J by 2 bases, with 6 bases of the junction left unmatched. The chain's CDR3 is CASGLGLAGLPYEQYF. The CDR3 DNA sequence: TGTGCTAGTGGTTTGGGGCTAGCGGGGCTACCCTACGAGCAGTACTTC.

The V and J genes are TRBV7-9 and TRBJ2-7, with 13 bases aligning to TRBD2. Trimming at V came to 6 bases and at J to 7 bases, leaving 9 bases not matched to a gene. The CDR3 is 15 residues long. The germline V gene encodes CDR1 SEHNR and CDR2 FQNEAQ (reference sequence). CDR3 bases: TGTGCCAGCAGTTTACAGACTAGCGGGAGGAAGGAGCAGTACTTC. It codes for CASSLQTSGRKEQYF.

A few counts support this clonotype. This sequence joins TRBV5-1 and TRBJ2-7, with D unclear. Germline CDR1 SGHRS, CDR2 YFSETQ. Trimming took 6 bases from V and 0 from J, leaving 13 bases between them. CDR3 length equals 14 residues. The CDR3: CASTIDMSSYEQYF. The CDR3 bases are TGCGCCAGCACTATTGACATGTCCTCCTACGAGCAGTACTTC.

Notes on this clonotype: A read error may produce the germline difference seen at one junction end. The CDR3 DNA reads TGTGCCAGCAGGTTGGACGGGACTAGCGGTAGAGAGACCCAGTACTTC. Protein sequence: CASRLDGTSGRETQYF. V gene TRBV5-4 combines with J gene TRBJ2-5, with 11 bases lining up with TRBD2. Germline CDR1 is SGHNT and CDR2 is YYREEE (reference sequence). CDR3 size: 16 residues.

This clonotype showed up just once. V usage is TRBV7-2 and J usage is TRBJ1-2; D might be TRBD1 (6 bases). Germline CDR1 SGHTA, CDR2 FQGNSA. The V end lost 5 bases, the J end lost 4 bases, and 11 bases lay between the germline ends. The CDR3 has 13 residues. CDR3 nucleotide sequence: TGTGCCAGCAGCACACAGGGCGGCTATGGCTACACCTTC. Its protein is CASSTQGGYGYTF. The full variable domain, completed using reference TRBV7-2 and TRBJ1-2, is GAGVSQSPSNKVTEKGKDVELRCDPISGHTALYWYRQSLGQGLEFLIYFQGNSAPDKSGLPSDRFSAERTGGSVSTLTIQRTQQEDSAVYLCASSTQGGYGYTFGSGTRLTVV.

The table lists this clonotype with a few counts. V is TRBV6-2 or TRBV6-3 and J is TRBJ1-5; perhaps TRBD1 as D (5 bases). The germline CDR1 and CDR2 sequences are MNHEY and SVGEGT. The length of the CDR3 is 14 residues. Trimming removed 4 bases at V and 4 bases at J, with 11 bases between. The DNA for the CDR3 is TGTGCCAGCAGTTGGACGGCAGGGAATCAGCCCCAGCATTTT. Amino acid sequence: CASSWTAGNQPQHF.

The chain joins TRBV10-3 to TRBJ1-5; 10 bases fit TRBD1. V lost 10 bases, J lost 6 bases, and 9 bases stayed unmatched. This CDR3 comprises 14 residues. Per germline, CDR1 ENHRY and CDR2 SYGVKD. CDR3 sequence: CATGTGAAFQPQHF. The CDR3 DNA reads as TGTGCCACCGGGACAGGGGCCGCGTTTCAGCCCCAGCATTTT.

In nucleotides, the CDR3 is TGTGCCAGCATTCGAGAGGGCAGGGTTACTGAAGCTTTCTTT. Its translation is CASIREGRVTEAFF. The genes are TRBV25-1 and TRBJ1-1, with D possibly matching TRBD1 (5 bases). V gave up 7 bases and J gave up 5 bases, with 17 bases separating them. The CDR3 has 14 residues. Per the germline V gene, CDR1 is MGHDK and CDR2 is SYGVNS.

The V gene is TRBV19, the J gene TRBJ1-5; TRBD1 is a possible D gene (5 bases). CDR3 size: 13 residues. V was clipped by 3 bases and J by 5 bases, with 8 bases between them. CDR1 and CDR2 from the germline V gene are LNHDA and SQIVND (reference sequence). DNA of the CDR3: TGTGCCAGTAGTATTCAGGGATATCAGCCCCAGCATTTT. Protein product: CASSIQGYQPQHF. Combining the CDR3 with reference TRBV19 and TRBJ1-5 gives the whole variable domain DGGITQSPKYLFRKEGQNVTLSCEQNLNHDAMYWYRQDPGQGLRLIYYSQIVNDFQKGDIAEGYSVSREKKESFPLTVTSAQKNPTAFYLCASSIQGYQPQHFGDGTRLSIL.

The V gene is TRBV14, the J gene TRBJ2-2, with 10 bases matching TRBD2. This CDR3 is 18 amino acids long. Looked up from germline, CDR1 is SGHDN and CDR2 is FVKESK. V trimming: 1 base; J trimming: 3 bases; junction bases outside the gene matches: 8. The CDR3 here is CASSQVPSGGAYTGELFF. Written as DNA, the CDR3 is TGTGCCAGCAGCCAAGTCCCAAGCGGGGGGGCCTACACCGGGGAGCTGTTTTTT.